The rows below give T cell receptor beta chains drawn from one sample of a study of neurological immune-mediated disorders. TCRdb re-analysed the 5' RACE reads in MiXCR, keeping a single row per CDR3 protein. This repertoire shows approximately 28,000 distinct CDR3 sequences, about an eighth found once; its top ten account for approximately 5.6%. Sequencing was performed on CD4+ T cells from blood. These receptors all stem from a female donor with HTLV-1-associated myelopathy (HAM/TSP). Each CDR3 is given with its conserved first and last residue. The D gene is left open where the match is weak. Expanded clones are given a class, and other clones once, few, many or no size at all.

d_gene: NA
v_gene: TRBV20-1
abundance: many
j_gene: TRBJ2-2
CDR3nt: TGCAGTGCTAGGGGGGGAAGGGGGAGCGCGAACACCGGGGAGCTGTTTTTT
CDR3aa: CSARGGRGSANTGELFF

d_gene: TRBD1
v_gene: TRBV20-1
abundance: NA
j_gene: TRBJ1-5
CDR3nt: TGCAGTGCTAGGGACAGGGTTAGCAATCAGCCCCATCATTTT
CDR3aa: CSARDRVSNQPHHF

d_gene: NA
v_gene: TRBV21-1
abundance: few
j_gene: TRBJ1-2
CDR3nt: TGTGCCAGCAGCAAAGGTGGGAGCAGGAGGGGCTACACCTTC
CDR3aa: CASSKGGSRRGYTF

d_gene: NA
v_gene: TRBV2
abundance: NA
j_gene: TRBJ2-6
CDR3nt: TGTGCCAGCAGTGAAAGGGCCTCGGGGGCCAACGTCCTGACTTTC
CDR3aa: CASSERASGANVLTF

d_gene: NA
v_gene: TRBV29-1
abundance: many
j_gene: TRBJ1-6
CDR3nt: TGCAGCGTTAGCCGATCCATCACGAGCTCCTATAATTCACCCCTCCACTTT
CDR3aa: CSVSRSITSSYNSPLHF

d_gene: TRBD1
v_gene: TRBV5-4
abundance: NA
j_gene: TRBJ1-1
CDR3nt: TGTGCCAGCAGCTTGGGGGGACAGGTTAACACTGAAGCTTTCTTT
CDR3aa: CASSLGGQVNTEAFF

d_gene: NA
v_gene: TRBV21-1
abundance: many
j_gene: TRBJ2-3
CDR3nt: TGTGCCAGCAGCAAACCCCCAGGGCCACACACAGATACGCAGTATTTT
CDR3aa: CASSKPPGPHTDTQYF

d_gene: NA
v_gene: TRBV5-8
abundance: many
j_gene: TRBJ1-5
CDR3nt: TGTGCCACCACCGGGACCCCAGGGAGCCCCCAGCATTTT
CDR3aa: CATTGTPGSPQHF

d_gene: NA
v_gene: TRBV5-5
abundance: many
j_gene: TRBJ2-5
CDR3nt: TGTGCCAGCAGCTTGGTGGCGGGGGCAGAGACCCAGTACTTC
CDR3aa: CASSLVAGAETQYF

d_gene: NA
v_gene: TRBV5-1
abundance: many
j_gene: TRBJ1-4
CDR3nt: TGCGCCAGCAGCTTGGCAGGGGACGGTGAAAAACTGTTTTTT
CDR3aa: CASSLAGDGEKLFF

d_gene: NA
v_gene: TRBV18
abundance: many
j_gene: TRBJ2-5
CDR3nt: TGTGCCAGCTCACCACCGACAACAGAGACCCAGTACTTC
CDR3aa: CASSPPTTETQYF

d_gene: NA
v_gene: TRBV7-9
abundance: many
j_gene: TRBJ1-2
CDR3nt: TGTGCCAGCAGCGGGCAGGGATATGGCTACACCTTC
CDR3aa: CASSGQGYGYTF

d_gene: TRBD2
v_gene: TRBV20-1
abundance: many
j_gene: TRBJ2-1
CDR3nt: TGCAGTGCTAGGCCCTCGGAGTGGGGGGGCAATGAGCAGTTCTTC
CDR3aa: CSARPSEWGGNEQFF

d_gene: NA
v_gene: TRBV11-2
abundance: many
j_gene: TRBJ1-3
CDR3nt: TGTGCCAGCACTGTCCCCTCTGGAAACACCATATATTTT
CDR3aa: CASTVPSGNTIYF

d_gene: NA
v_gene: TRBV2
abundance: many
j_gene: TRBJ1-6
CDR3nt: TGTGCCAGCACCGAAGCTTCAGGGAATTCACCCCTCCACTTT
CDR3aa: CASTEASGNSPLHF

d_gene: NA
v_gene: TRBV18
abundance: many
j_gene: TRBJ1-1
CDR3nt: TGTGCCAGCTCACCTCAAGGTATACCAATGAACACTGAAGCTTTCTTT
CDR3aa: CASSPQGIPMNTEAFF

d_gene: NA
v_gene: TRBV20-1
abundance: many
j_gene: TRBJ1-4
CDR3nt: TGCAGTGCTAGAGGATTCGAGGAGAGGGAGGAAAAACTGTTTTTT
CDR3aa: CSARGFEEREEKLFF

d_gene: TRBD1
v_gene: TRBV13
abundance: many
j_gene: TRBJ2-7
CDR3nt: TGTGCCAGCAGCCGCCGGGACAGCTCCTACGAGCAGTACTTC
CDR3aa: CASSRRDSSYEQYF